Presented here are 30 T cell receptor beta chains from one specimen sequenced in a study of cytomegalovirus exposure and HLA in healthy donors. With 60 Vbeta and 13 Jbeta primers, the PCR was carried out. Sequencing used immunoSEQ multiplex PCR; TCRdb keeps in-frame clones, though not all of them. The repertoire has over 70,000 clones, less than 75% of them found once; the top ten carry 2.1%. The sequencing sample was made of PBMCs. These receptor sequences come from a man aged 25-45 years in good health and CMV-seronegative.

A few counts support this clone. The chain uses TRBV10-3 and TRBJ1-2, with D tentatively TRBD1 (6 bases). Trimming shortened V by 0 bases and J by 4 bases, and 12 bases separated the two germline ends. The germline V gene encodes CDR1 ENHRY and CDR2 SYGVKD. The length of the CDR3 is 15 residues. The CDR3 region has the DNA TGTGCCATCAGTGAGTCTGATGAGGGGGTCTATGGCTACACCTTC. Its protein is CAISESDEGVYGYTF.

This clone was recorded a few times. This chain links TRBV9 with TRBJ2-7, with TRBD1 matching over 8 bases. The CDR3 runs 15 residues. V was pared by 0 bases and J by 1 base, with 3 bases of the junction left unmatched. The germline gives CDR1 SGDLS, CDR2 YYNGEE. CDR3 sequence: CASSVAGGTSYEQYF. The CDR3 nucleotides are TGTGCCAGCAGCGTAGCAGGGGGCACTTCCTACGAGCAGTACTTC. The full variable domain, its missing parts supplied by reference TRBV9 and TRBJ2-7, is DSGVTQTPKHLITATGQRVTLRCSPRSGDLSVYWYQQSLDQGLQFLIQYYNGEERAKGNILERFSAQQFPDLHSELNLSSLELGDSALYFCASSVAGGTSYEQYFGPGTRLTVT.

The chain recombines TRBV6-5 with TRBJ2-5, with a tentative D call TRBD1 (5 bases). Germline V gene sequence: CDR1 MNHEY, CDR2 SVGAGI. With 2 bases removed from V and 8 bases from J, the gap between germline ends came to 15 bases. The CDR3 totals 14 residues. The chain's CDR3 is CASSYPGDRGTQYF. CDR3 coding DNA: TGTGCCAGCAGTTACCCTGGCGATAGGGGAACCCAGTACTTC.

This clone was seen once. The CDR3 bases are TGTGCCAGCAGTGACCAGTCTAACTATGGCTACACCTTC. Protein: CASSDQSNYGYTF. The genes are TRBV2 and TRBJ1-2; D gene unclear. The ends were cut back, 3 bases at V and 0 bases at J, with 5 bases in the middle. Germline V lookup: CDR1 SNHLY, CDR2 FYNNEI. This CDR3 has 13 amino acids.

The sample holds a few counts of this clone. The CDR3 DNA follows: TGTGCCAGCAGCGAAGCGGGGGCCGAGCAGTACTTC. Its translation: CASSEAGAEQYF. J is TRBJ2-7 and V is TRBV7-9; 8 bases line up with TRBD2. This CDR3 is 12 amino acids long. Trimming took 5 bases from V and 6 from J; bases not matched to a gene: 3. Germline CDR1 is SEHNR and CDR2 is FQNEAQ (reference sequence).

This clone has only a few counts. DNA for the CDR3: TGCAGCGTTCGGGCGGGACCTACGAATAGGTACGAGCAGTACTTC. Its translation: CSVRAGPTNRYEQYF. V usage is TRBV29-1 and J usage is TRBJ2-7, with a possible D match to TRBD2 (6 bases). Germline CDR1 SQVTM, CDR2 ANQGSEA. This CDR3 spans 15 amino acids. V shed 5 bases and J shed 4 bases, with 21 bases lying between them.

This chain uses TRBV5-4 with TRBJ1-3; 7 bases agree with TRBD1. The ends lost 0 bases at V and 0 bases at J; junction bases unmatched: 3. The CDR3 is 16 amino acids. CDR1 SGHNT and CDR2 YYREEE come from the germline V gene (reference sequence). The CDR3 nucleotides read TGTGCCAGCAGCTTGGTGGGACAGTTCTCTGGAAACACCATATATTTT. Translation: CASSLVGQFSGNTIYF. Complete variable domain (other parts from reference TRBV5-4 and TRBJ1-3): ETGVTQSPTHLIKTRGQQVTLRCSSQSGHNTVSWYQQALGQGPQFIFQYYREEENGRGNFPPRFSGLQFPNYSSELNVNALELDDSALYLCASSLVGQFSGNTIYFGEGSWLTVV.

This clone has more than one count but fewer than ten. The chain has TRBV7-2 and TRBJ2-3; 7 bases line up with TRBD2. V was clipped by 5 bases and J by 6 bases; unmatched bases: 14. CDR1 and CDR2 (germline): SGHTA, FQGNSA. This CDR3 has 16 residues. The CDR3 DNA sequence: TGTGCCAGCAGCCTAACGGCGGGGGTTCTATCGGATACGCAGTATTTT. Residues: CASSLTAGVLSDTQYF.

CDR3 loop: CASSLAGGSGSPEQYF. The CDR3 nucleotides are TGTGCCAGCAGCTTAGCCGGGGGCAGCGGGAGTCCCGAGCAGTACTTC. The gene calls are TRBV13 and TRBJ2-7; 8 bases agree with TRBD2. Per the germline V gene, CDR1 is PRHDT and CDR2 is FYEKMQ (reference sequence). J lost 6 bases, V lost 1 base, and 11 bases had no gene match. The CDR3 runs 16 residues.

The chain employs TRBV7-2 and TRBJ2-7; D is unclear. V shed 5 bases and J shed 1 base, with 3 bases lying between them. Looked up from germline, CDR1 is SGHTA and CDR2 is FQGNSA. CDR3 length equals 11 residues. For the CDR3, the DNA is TGTGCCAGCAGCCCATCCTACGAGCAGTACTTC. This translates into CASSPSYEQYF.

This chain uses TRBV19 with TRBJ2-7; 10 positions match TRBD1. The CDR3 runs to 17 residues. Germline lookup yields CDR1 LNHDA and CDR2 SQIVND (reference sequence). With 7 bases clipped from V and 5 bases from J, the junction kept 17 bases outside the gene matches. The CDR3 here is CASKPGTGDSLAHEQYF. DNA of the CDR3: TGTGCCAGTAAGCCCGGGACAGGGGATTCCCTGGCTCACGAGCAGTACTTC.

The chain carries TRBV6-6 and TRBJ1-4, with 10 bases identical to TRBD1. The length of the CDR3 is 14 residues. V lost 6 bases, J lost 8 bases, and 6 bases stayed unmatched. Germline V gene data show CDR1 as MNHNY and CDR2 as SVGAGI (reference sequence). CDR3 nucleotides: TGTGCCAGCAGGACAGGGGGCCTAGAAGAAAAACTGTTTTTT. This codes for CASRTGGLEEKLFF.

The genes are TRBV30 and TRBJ1-3, with 12 bases fitting TRBD1. J lost 7 bases, V lost 1 base, and 2 bases had no gene match. The CDR3 is 14 amino acids. Per the germline V gene, CDR1 is GTSNPN and CDR2 is SVGIG (reference sequence). In DNA, the CDR3 is TGTGCCTGGAGTGCGGGACAGGGGGCCAACACCATATATTTT. Residues: CAWSAGQGANTIYF. The variable domain in full, with the rest retrieved from reference TRBV30 and TRBJ1-3, is SQTIHQWPATLVQPVGSPLSLECTVEGTSNPNLYWYRQAAGRGLQLLFYSVGIGQISSEVPQNLSASRPQDRQFILSSKKLLLSDSGFYLCAWSAGQGANTIYFGEGSWLTVV.

The chain uses TRBV19 and TRBJ2-3; D ambiguous. The CDR3 is 14 amino acids. V dropped 3 bases and J dropped 11 bases, with 18 bases sitting between them. Per germline, CDR1 LNHDA and CDR2 SQIVND (reference sequence). DNA for the CDR3: TGTGCCAGTAGTATGGGCCCTTATGTATCTGTGCAGTATTTT. Translating gives CASSMGPYVSVQYF.

The chain uses TRBV6-1 and TRBJ1-1, with D perhaps TRBD1 (6 bases). Trimming shortened V by 7 bases and J by 4 bases, and 10 bases separated the two germline ends. This CDR3 is 12 amino acids long. The germline V gene has CDR1 MNHNS and CDR2 SASEGT. The CDR3 region is CASTQGGTEAFF. DNA for the CDR3: TGTGCCAGCACCCAAGGGGGCACTGAAGCTTTCTTT.

The chain employs TRBV6-1 and TRBJ1-6, with TRBD1 identical over 8 bases. The CDR3 consists of 16 residues. Germline CDR1 is MNHNS and CDR2 is SASEGT. The V and J ends lost 3 bases and 4 bases, in that order; junction bases with no gene match: 5. CDR3 protein: CASSERQGTYNSPLHF. The CDR3, as DNA: TGTGCCAGCAGTGAGCGACAGGGGACGTATAATTCACCCCTCCACTTT.

The V gene is TRBV5-1, the J gene TRBJ2-2; D unresolved. V lost 0 bases and J 0 bases, leaving 15 bases between the germline ends. Looked up from germline, CDR1 is SGHRS and CDR2 is YFSETQ. This CDR3 has 18 amino acids. The CDR3 region has the DNA TGCGCCAGCAGCTTGGGCCGCCGCAGGATAACGAACACCGGGGAGCTGTTTTTT. It encodes CASSLGRRRITNTGELFF.

Details on this clone: Relative to the germline gene, one junction end is altered; a read error may explain this. The chain carries TRBV4-1 and TRBJ1-1; 10 bases line up with TRBD1. The CDR3 is 17 amino acids. Germline CDR1 is MGHRA and CDR2 is YSYEKL. The DNA for the CDR3 is TGCGCCAGCCGCCAGGGGACAGGGGTCGAGGGGAACACTGAAGCTTTCTTT. Its protein product is CASRQGTGVEGNTEAFF.

The chain recombines TRBV4-1 with TRBJ1-5, with D tentatively TRBD1 (5 bases). This CDR3 spans 17 amino acids. The ends were cut back, 2 bases at V and 4 bases at J, with 18 bases in the middle. The germline gives CDR1 MGHRA, CDR2 YSYEKL. CDR3 in amino acids: CASSQKQVFGRNQPQHF. The CDR3 nucleotides read TGCGCCAGCAGCCAAAAACAGGTATTCGGGAGAAATCAGCCCCAGCATTTT.

CDR3 DNA: TGTGCCAGCAGCTTAGGAGGGGGCGATACCTTC. Protein sequence: CASSLGGGDTF. V is TRBV7-9 and J is TRBJ1-2, with TRBD1 matching over 7 bases. This CDR3 is 11 amino acids long. V lost 1 base to trimming and J lost 14 bases; unmatched junction nucleotides: 4. Germline V gives CDR1 SEHNR, CDR2 FQNEAQ (reference sequence).

This clone was counted a single time. The gene calls are TRBV7-2 and TRBJ2-1, with 8 positions matching TRBD2. V lost 5 bases to trimming and J lost 10 bases; unmatched junction nucleotides: 10. The length of the CDR3 is 14 residues. Germline V CDR1 and CDR2: SGHTA, FQGNSA. The CDR3 DNA reads as TGTGCCAGCAGCGCGGGACTAGTTTCGGGCGAGCAGTTCTTC. Its protein product is CASSAGLVSGEQFF.

V and J are TRBV7-2 and TRBJ2-1; 9 nucleotides line up with TRBD1. CDR3 length: 15 residues. Germline-derived CDR1 and CDR2 are SGHTA and FQGNSA. V was clipped by 4 bases and J by 9 bases; unmatched bases: 10. For the CDR3, the DNA is TGTGCCAGCAGCTCCGCGGGACAGGGATACGGTGAGCAGTTCTTC. Protein: CASSSAGQGYGEQFF.

The rearrangement links TRBV7-9 to TRBJ2-1; 9 bases match TRBD2. The CDR3 spans 15 residues. The V gene's germline CDR1 is SEHNR and CDR2 FQNEAQ (reference sequence). Losses at the gene ends were 4 bases for V and 4 bases for J; bases not matched to a gene: 5. The CDR3 DNA reads as TGTGCCAGCAGCTCCGGGACTAGCAGATACAATGAGCAGTTCTTC. It is translated as CASSSGTSRYNEQFF.

This clone showed up just a few times. The chain carries TRBV29-1 and TRBJ2-7; possible D gene TRBD1, 6 bases. This CDR3 is 13 amino acids long. CDR1 is SQVTM and CDR2 is ANQGSEA in the germline V gene. Trimming shortened V by 7 bases and J by 3 bases, and 16 bases separated the two germline ends. CDR3 bases: TGCAGCGCCAAGAACAGGGAAAACTACGAGCAGTACTTC. This codes for CSAKNRENYEQYF.

The chain carries TRBV6-1 and TRBJ1-1; D is uncertain. The V and J ends lost 2 bases and 1 base respectively, with 17 bases between them. The CDR3 spans 17 residues. Germline V gene lookup returns CDR1 MNHNS and CDR2 SASEGT. CDR3 in DNA: TGTGCCAGCAGTGAATCCGGAGGTACAGTTGGGAACACTGAAGCTTTCTTT. Protein product: CASSESGGTVGNTEAFF.

The genes are TRBV29-1 and TRBJ1-2; 8 bases are a match to TRBD1. Unmatched junction bases numbered 14, after V lost 6 bases and J lost 8 bases. Germline CDR1 reads SQVTM; CDR2 reads ANQGSEA. The CDR3 covers 14 residues. The CDR3 DNA is TGCAGCGTGGATCGACAGGGGTGGGCCGGGGGCTACACCTTC. It encodes CSVDRQGWAGGYTF.

This chain uses TRBV7-6 with TRBJ1-3; D gene uncertain. The V end lost 2 bases, the J end lost 2 bases, and 16 bases lay between the germline ends. Per the germline V gene, CDR1 is SGHVS and CDR2 is FNYEAQ. This CDR3 comprises 17 residues. CDR3 DNA: TGTGCCAGCAGCTTAACTACACAGTTGGGAGCTGGAAACACCATATATTTT. Residues: CASSLTTQLGAGNTIYF. Together with reference TRBV7-6 and TRBJ1-3, the CDR3 gives the full variable domain: GAGVSQSPRYKVTKRGQDVALRCDPISGHVSLYWYRQALGQGPEFLTYFNYEAQQDKSGLPNDRFSAERPEGSISTLTIQRTEQRDSAMYRCASSLTTQLGAGNTIYFGEGSWLTVV.

The rearrangement links TRBV28 to TRBJ1-5, with D perhaps matching TRBD1 (5 bases). Trimming left V 8 bases short and J 6 bases short, with 11 bases between. Germline V lookup: CDR1 MDHEN, CDR2 SYDVKM. CDR3 length: 12 amino acids. In DNA, the CDR3 is TGTGCCAGCGGATTACAGGCTCAGCCCCAGCATTTT. Residues: CASGLQAQPQHF.

The CDR3 here is CASSPTSGRAPNNEQFF. The CDR3 bases are TGTGCCAGCAGTCCCACTAGCGGGAGGGCCCCAAACAATGAGCAGTTCTTC. The chain employs TRBV27 and TRBJ2-1, with 13 bases aligning to TRBD2. The CDR3 is made up of 17 amino acids. Germline V gene lookup returns CDR1 MNHEY and CDR2 SMNVEV (reference sequence). Germline trimming cut 5 bases from V and 5 bases from J; bases unmatched to any gene: 9.

The V gene is TRBV30, the J gene TRBJ1-1; D possibly corresponds to TRBD1 (5 bases). Trimming shortened V by 0 bases and J by 0 bases, and 11 bases separated the two germline ends. The CDR3 covers 15 residues. CDR1 and CDR2 from the germline V gene are GTSNPN and SVGIG (reference sequence). CDR3 nucleotides: TGTGCCTGGAGTGTAGGGGCCCCACTGAACACTGAAGCTTTCTTT. This sequence encodes CAWSVGAPLNTEAFF.